This TCR beta chain was captured by sequencing in a study of CD8 T cells in ankylosing spondylitis (dated by TCRdb to 2017 to 2019). For context, the study as a whole: The study profiled T cell receptor beta repertoires in healthy donors and ankylosing spondylitis patients to find disease-linked TCR variants. Peripheral blood was sampled, and synovial fluid was additionally collected from ankylosing spondylitis patients. The full study cohort was made up of 25 ankylosing spondylitis patients and approximately 100 healthy donors.

Sequencer: Illumina HiSeq 2500. Quantitative 5'-RACE with molecular barcodes was the method used to prepare the TCR beta libraries. Regarding the original processing steps: A new computational method, built on a probabilistic model of VDJ rearrangement, was used to identify disease-linked TCR variants. TCRdb reprocessing: public reads trimmed at Q25 with fastp, clones called with MiXCR, in-frame beta chains kept. Here each entry gathers all rows of one CDR3 protein and keeps the most common genes and DNA. TCRdb's processing, not the authors' own work, is the source of the V and J calls. The sample data list some 450,000 distinct CDR3 sequences, and 17% of these were observed just once. 1% of the sample belongs to the ten largest clones. This clonotype showed up just a few times. Its antigen is not yet known. No much larger clone exists at a distance of one base, and base qualities are not known. CDR3 length: 13 amino acids, cysteine to phenylalanine. Only the CDR3 DNA stays, 39 bases, in frame from base 1. V loses 4 bases of germline sequence and J loses 6 bases, and the interval between the two ends is 10 bases. CDR1 KGHDR and CDR2 SFDVKD are derived from the germline V gene.

Results the study describes overall, beyond this receptor: Some TCR beta motif variants had previously been reported in synovial fluid and blood of reactive arthritis patients, which suggested common disease-initiation mechanisms. Blood from ankylosing spondylitis patients appeared to be characterized by a TCR beta motif composed of several highly homologous amino acid variants. A CD8+ phenotype was shown by the disease-linked clones, which were found at relatively low frequencies in peripheral blood. The disease-linked clones were reported to be significantly enriched in matched synovial fluid samples from ankylosing spondylitis patients.

The chain is assembled from TRBV24-1 and TRBJ2-3; confidence is insufficient to name the D gene. The sequencing input was blood, either unsorted or a sorted T cell fraction (not recorded which). The source is a male donor with ankylosing spondylitis. The CDR3 region: CATSDPPGDTQYF. The DNA sequence reads TGTGCCACCAGTGACCCACCTGGGGATACGCAGTATTTT.